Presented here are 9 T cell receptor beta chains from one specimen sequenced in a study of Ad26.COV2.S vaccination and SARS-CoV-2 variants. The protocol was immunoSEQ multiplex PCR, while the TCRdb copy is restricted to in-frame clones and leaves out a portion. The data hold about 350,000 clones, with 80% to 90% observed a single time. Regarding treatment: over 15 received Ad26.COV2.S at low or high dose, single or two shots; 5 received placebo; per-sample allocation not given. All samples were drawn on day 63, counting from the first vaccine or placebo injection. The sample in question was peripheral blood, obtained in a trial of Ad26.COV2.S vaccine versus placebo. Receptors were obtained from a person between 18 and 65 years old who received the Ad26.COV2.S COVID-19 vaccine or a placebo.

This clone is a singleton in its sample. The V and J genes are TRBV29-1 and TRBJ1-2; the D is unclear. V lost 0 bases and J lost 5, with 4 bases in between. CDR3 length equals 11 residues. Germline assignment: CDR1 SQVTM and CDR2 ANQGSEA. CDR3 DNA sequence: TGCAGCGTTGAAGAAGGTTATGGCTACACCTTC. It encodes CSVEEGYGYTF.

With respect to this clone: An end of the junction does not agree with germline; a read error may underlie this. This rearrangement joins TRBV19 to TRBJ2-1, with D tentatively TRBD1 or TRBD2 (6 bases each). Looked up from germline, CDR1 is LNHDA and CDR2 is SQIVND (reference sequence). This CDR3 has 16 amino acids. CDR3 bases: TGTGCCAGTAGCATAGGTAGGCTAGGAGGGGGGAATGAGCAGTTCTTC. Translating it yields CASSIGRLGGGNEQFF.

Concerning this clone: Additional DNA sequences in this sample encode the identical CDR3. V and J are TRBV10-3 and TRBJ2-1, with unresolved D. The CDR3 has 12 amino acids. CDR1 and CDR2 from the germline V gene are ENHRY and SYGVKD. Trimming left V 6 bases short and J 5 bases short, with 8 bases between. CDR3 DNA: TGTGCCATCAGCTCTCAGGACAATGAGCAGTTCTTC. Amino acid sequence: CAISSQDNEQFF.

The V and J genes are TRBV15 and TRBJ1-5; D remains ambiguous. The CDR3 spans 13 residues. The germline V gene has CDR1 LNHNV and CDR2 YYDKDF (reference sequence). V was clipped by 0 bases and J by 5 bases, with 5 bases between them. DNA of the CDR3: TGTGCCACCAGCAGAGATTCTTATCAGCCCCAGCATTTT. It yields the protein CATSRDSYQPQHF.

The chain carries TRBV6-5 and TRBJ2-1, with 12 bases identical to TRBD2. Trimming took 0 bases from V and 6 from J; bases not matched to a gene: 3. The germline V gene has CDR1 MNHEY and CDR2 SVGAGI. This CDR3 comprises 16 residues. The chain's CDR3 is CASSYSTSGGPNEQFF. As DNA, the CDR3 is TGTGCCAGCAGTTACTCTACTAGCGGGGGGCCCAATGAGCAGTTCTTC.

The CDR3 region has the DNA TGTGCCAGCAGTTATAATCCCCACTACGAGCAGTACTTC. It is translated as CASSYNPHYEQYF. This chain links TRBV28 with TRBJ2-7; no clear D gene. Trimming shortened V by 4 bases and J by 3 bases, and 10 bases separated the two germline ends. Germline V gene lookup returns CDR1 MDHEN and CDR2 SYDVKM. This CDR3 has 13 residues.

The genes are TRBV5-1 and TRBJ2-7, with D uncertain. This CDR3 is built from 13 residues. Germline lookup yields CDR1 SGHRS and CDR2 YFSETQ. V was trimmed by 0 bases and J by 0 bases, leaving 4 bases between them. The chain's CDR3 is CASSLGASYEQYF. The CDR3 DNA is TGCGCCAGCAGCTTGGGGGCCTCCTACGAGCAGTACTTC.

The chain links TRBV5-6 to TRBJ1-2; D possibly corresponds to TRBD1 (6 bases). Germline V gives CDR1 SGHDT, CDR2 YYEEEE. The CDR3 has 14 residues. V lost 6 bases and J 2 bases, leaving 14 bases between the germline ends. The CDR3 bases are TGTGCCAGCATAAAACAGGGTCCAAACTATGGCTACACCTTC. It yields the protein CASIKQGPNYGYTF.

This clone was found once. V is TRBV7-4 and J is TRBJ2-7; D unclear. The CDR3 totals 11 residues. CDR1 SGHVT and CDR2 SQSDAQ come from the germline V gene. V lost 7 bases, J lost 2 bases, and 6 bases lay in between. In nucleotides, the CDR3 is TGTGCCAGCATCGGAGCCTACGAGCAGTACTTC. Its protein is CASIGAYEQYF. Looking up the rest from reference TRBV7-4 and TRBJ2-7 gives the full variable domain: GAGVSQSPRYKVAKRGRDVALRCDSISGHVTLYWYRQTLGQGSEVLTYSQSDAQRDKSGRPSGRFSAERPERSVSTLKIQRTEQGDSAVYLCASIGAYEQYFGPGTRLTVT.